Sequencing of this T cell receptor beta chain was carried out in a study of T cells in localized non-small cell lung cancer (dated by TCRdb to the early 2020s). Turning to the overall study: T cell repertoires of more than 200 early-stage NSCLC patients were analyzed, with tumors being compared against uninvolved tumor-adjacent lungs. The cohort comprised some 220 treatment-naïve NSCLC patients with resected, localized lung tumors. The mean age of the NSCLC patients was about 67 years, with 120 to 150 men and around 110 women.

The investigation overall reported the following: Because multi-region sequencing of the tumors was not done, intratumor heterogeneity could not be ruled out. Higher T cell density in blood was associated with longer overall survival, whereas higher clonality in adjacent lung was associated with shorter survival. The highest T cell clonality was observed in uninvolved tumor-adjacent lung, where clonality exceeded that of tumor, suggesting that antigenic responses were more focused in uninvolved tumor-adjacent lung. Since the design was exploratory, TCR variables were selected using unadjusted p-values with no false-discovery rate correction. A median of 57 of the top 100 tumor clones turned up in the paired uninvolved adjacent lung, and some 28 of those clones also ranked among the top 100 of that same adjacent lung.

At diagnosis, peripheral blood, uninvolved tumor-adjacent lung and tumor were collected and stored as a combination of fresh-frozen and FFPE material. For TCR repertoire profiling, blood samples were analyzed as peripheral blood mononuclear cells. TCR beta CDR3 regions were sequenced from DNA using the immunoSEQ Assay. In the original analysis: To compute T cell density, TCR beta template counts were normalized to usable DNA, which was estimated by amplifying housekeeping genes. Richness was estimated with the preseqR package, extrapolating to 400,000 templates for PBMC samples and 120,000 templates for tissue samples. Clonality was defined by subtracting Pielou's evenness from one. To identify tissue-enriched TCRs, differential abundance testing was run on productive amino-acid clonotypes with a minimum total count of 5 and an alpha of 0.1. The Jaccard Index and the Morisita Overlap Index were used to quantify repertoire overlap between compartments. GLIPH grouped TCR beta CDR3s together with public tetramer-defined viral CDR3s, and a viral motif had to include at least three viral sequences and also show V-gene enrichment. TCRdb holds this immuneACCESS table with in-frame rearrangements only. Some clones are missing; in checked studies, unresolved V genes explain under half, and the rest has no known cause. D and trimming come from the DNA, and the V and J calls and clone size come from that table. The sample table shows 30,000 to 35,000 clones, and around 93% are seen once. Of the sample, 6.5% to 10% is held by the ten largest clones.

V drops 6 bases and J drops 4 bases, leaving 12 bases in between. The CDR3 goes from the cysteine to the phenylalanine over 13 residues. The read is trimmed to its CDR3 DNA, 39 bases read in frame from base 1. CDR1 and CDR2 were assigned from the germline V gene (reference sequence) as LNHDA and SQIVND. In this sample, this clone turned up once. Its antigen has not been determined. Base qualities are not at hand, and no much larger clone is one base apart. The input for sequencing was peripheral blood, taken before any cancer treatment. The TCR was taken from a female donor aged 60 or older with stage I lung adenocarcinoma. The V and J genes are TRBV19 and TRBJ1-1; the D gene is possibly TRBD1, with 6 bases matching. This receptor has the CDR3 CASRTGKGTEAFF. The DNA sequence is TGTGCCAGTAGAACAGGGAAGGGCACTGAAGCTTTCTTT.